The TCR beta chain under discussion was sequenced for a study of cytomegalovirus exposure and HLA in healthy donors. Regarding the study as a whole: Evidence from a later analysis indicated that most CMV-associated TCR beta chains looked HLA-restricted. Earlier analysis yielded a pattern in which most TCR beta V segments were productive about 87% or about 30% of the time.

Primers included in the PCR were 60 Vbeta and 13 Jbeta primers. Libraries were prepared by immunoSEQ multiplex PCR; TCRdb keeps only in-frame clonotypes and omits some of them. This table has some 100,000 clones, 75% appearing once. On this clone: Its target is not known.

V lost 1 base and J lost 0; bases outside the gene matches: 6. Germline CDR1 GTSNPN, CDR2 SVGIG (reference sequence). The CDR3 is 16 amino acids. Sample: PBMCs. This TCR came from a man over 45 in good health and CMV-seronegative. This chain links TRBV30 with TRBJ2-3; 8 bases agree with TRBD2. The CDR3 loop reads CAWSGRGGKSTDTQYF. CDR3 coding DNA: TGTGCCTGGAGTGGACGGGGGGGAAAAAGCACAGATACGCAGTATTTT.